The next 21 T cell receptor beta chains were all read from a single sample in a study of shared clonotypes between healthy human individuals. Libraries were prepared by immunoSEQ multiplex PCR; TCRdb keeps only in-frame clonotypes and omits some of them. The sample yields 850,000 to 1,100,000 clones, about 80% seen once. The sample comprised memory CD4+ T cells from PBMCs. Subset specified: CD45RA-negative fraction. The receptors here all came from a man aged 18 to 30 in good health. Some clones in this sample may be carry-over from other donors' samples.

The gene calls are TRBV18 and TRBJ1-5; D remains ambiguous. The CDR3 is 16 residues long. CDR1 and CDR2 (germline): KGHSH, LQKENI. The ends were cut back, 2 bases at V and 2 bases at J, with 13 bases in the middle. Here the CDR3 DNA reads TGTGCCAGCTCACCATTCGAGGGAAGAGGCAATCAGCCCCAGCATTTT. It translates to CASSPFEGRGNQPQHF.

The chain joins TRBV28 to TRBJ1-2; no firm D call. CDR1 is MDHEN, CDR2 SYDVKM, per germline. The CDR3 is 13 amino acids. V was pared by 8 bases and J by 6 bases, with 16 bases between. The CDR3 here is CASALMVDNGYTF. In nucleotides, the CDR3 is TGTGCCAGCGCCCTAATGGTTGACAATGGCTACACCTTC.

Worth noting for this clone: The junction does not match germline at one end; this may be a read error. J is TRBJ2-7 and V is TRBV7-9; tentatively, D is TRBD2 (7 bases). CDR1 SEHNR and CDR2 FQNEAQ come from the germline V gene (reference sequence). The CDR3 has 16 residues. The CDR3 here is CASSFRGGYPSFEQYF. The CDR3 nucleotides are TGTGCCAGCAGCTTTAGGGGGGGCTACCCCTCCTTCGAGCAGTACTTC. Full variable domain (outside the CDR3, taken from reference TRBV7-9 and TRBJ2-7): DTGVSQNPRHKITKRGQNVTFRCDPISEHNRLYWYRQTLGQGPEFLTYFQNEAQLEKSRLLSDRFSAERPKGSFSTLEIQRTEQGDSAMYLCASSFRGGYPSFEQYFGPGTRLTVT.

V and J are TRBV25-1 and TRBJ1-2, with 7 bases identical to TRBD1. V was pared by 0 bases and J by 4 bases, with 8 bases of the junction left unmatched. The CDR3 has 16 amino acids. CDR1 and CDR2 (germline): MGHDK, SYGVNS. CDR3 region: CASSEYRRGGGYGYTF. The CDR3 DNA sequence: TGTGCCAGCAGTGAATATAGGAGAGGGGGCGGCTATGGCTACACCTTC.

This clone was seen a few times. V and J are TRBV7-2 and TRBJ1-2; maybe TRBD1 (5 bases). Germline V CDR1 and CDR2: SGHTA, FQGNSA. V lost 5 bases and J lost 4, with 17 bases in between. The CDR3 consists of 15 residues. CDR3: CASSQNSGVVYGYTF. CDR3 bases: TGTGCCAGCAGCCAGAACTCGGGGGTAGTCTATGGCTACACCTTC.

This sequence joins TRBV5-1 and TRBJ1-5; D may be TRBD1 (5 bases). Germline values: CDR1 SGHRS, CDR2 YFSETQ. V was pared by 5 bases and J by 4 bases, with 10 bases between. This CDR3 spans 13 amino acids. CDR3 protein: CASRNDRNQPQHF. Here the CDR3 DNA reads TGCGCCAGCAGAAACGACAGAAATCAGCCCCAGCATTTT.

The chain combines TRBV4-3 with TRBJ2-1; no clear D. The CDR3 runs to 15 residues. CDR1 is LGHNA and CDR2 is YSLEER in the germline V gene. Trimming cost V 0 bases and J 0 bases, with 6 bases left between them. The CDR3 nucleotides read TGCGCCAGCAGCCAAGATAGTCGCTCCTACAATGAGCAGTTCTTC. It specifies CASSQDSRSYNEQFF.

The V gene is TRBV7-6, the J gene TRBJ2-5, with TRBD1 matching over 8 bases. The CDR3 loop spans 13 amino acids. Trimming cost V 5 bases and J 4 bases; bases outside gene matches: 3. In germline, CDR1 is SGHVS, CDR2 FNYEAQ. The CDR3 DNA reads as TGTGCCAGCAGCCCGACAGGGGTAGAGACCCAGTACTTC. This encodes CASSPTGVETQYF.

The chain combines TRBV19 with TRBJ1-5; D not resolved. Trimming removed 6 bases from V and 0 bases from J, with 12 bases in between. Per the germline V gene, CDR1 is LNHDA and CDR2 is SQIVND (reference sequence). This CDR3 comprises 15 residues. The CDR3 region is CASRIRRNSNQPQHF. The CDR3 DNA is TGTGCCAGTAGAATACGGCGAAATAGCAATCAGCCCCAGCATTTT.

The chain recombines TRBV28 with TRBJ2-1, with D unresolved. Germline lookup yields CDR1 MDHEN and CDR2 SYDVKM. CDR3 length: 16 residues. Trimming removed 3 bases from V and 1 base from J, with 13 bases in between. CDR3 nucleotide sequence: TGTGCCAGCAGTTTTCAAGTCGGCGAATCCTACAATGAGCAGTTCTTC. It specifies CASSFQVGESYNEQFF.

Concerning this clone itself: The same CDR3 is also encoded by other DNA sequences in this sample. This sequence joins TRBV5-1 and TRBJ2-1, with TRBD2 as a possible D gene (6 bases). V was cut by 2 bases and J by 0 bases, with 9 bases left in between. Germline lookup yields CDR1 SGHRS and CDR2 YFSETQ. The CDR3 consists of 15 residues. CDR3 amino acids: CASSLVADSYNEQFF. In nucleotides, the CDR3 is TGCGCCAGCAGCTTAGTAGCGGACTCCTACAATGAGCAGTTCTTC.

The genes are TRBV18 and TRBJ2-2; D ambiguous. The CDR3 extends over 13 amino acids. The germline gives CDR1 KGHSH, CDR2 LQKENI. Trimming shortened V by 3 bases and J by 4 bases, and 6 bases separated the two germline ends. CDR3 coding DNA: TGTGCCAGCTCACCCCAGTCCACCGGGGAGCTGTTTTTT. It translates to CASSPQSTGELFF.

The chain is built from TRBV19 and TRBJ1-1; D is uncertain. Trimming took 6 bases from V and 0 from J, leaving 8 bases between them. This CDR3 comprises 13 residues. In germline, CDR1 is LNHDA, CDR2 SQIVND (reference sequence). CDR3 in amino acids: CASRRLLNTEAFF. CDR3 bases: TGTGCCAGTAGGCGGCTCTTGAACACTGAAGCTTTCTTT.

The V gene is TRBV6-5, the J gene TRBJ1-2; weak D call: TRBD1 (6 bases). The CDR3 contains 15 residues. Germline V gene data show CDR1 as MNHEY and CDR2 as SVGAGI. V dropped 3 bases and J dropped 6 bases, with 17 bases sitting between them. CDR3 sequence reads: CASSYWGGAEDGYTF. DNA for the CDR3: TGTGCCAGCAGTTATTGGGGGGGCGCCGAGGATGGCTACACCTTC.

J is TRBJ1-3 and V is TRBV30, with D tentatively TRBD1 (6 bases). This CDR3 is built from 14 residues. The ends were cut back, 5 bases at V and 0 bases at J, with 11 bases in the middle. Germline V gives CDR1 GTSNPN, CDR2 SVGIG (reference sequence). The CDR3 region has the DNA TGTGCCTGGTGCGAGGGGGTCTCTGGAAACACCATATATTTT. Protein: CAWCEGVSGNTIYF.

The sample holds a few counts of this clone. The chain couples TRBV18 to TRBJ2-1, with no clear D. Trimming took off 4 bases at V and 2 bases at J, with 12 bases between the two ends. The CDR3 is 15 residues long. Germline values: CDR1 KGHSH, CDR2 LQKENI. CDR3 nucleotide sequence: TGTGCCAGCTCACTAGGACGGCTACCCTACAATGAGCAGTTCTTC. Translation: CASSLGRLPYNEQFF.

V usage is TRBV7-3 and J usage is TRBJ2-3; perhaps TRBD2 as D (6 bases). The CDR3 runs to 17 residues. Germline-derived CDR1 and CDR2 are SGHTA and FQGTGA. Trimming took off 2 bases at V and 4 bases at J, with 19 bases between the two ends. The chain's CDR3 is CASSLVGRWEASDTQYF. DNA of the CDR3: TGTGCCAGCAGCTTAGTCGGAAGGTGGGAGGCTTCAGATACGCAGTATTTT.

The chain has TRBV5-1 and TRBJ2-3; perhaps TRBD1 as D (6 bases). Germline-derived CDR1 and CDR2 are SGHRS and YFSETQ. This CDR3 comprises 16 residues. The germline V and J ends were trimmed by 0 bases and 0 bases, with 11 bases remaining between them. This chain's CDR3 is CASSLGVQGSTDTQYF. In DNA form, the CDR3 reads TGCGCCAGCAGCTTGGGGGTCCAGGGGAGCACAGATACGCAGTATTTT. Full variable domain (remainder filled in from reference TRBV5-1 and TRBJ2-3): KAGVTQTPRYLIKTRGQQVTLSCSPISGHRSVSWYQQTPGQGLQFLFEYFSETQRNKGNFPGRFSGRQFSNSRSEMNVSTLELGDSALYLCASSLGVQGSTDTQYFGPGTRLTVL.

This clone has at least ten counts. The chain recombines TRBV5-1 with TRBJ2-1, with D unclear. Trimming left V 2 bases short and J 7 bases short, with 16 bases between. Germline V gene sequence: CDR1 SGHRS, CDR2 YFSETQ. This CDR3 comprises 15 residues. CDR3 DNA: TGCGCCAGCAGCTTCACGGACCGGGTAGGAAATGAGCAGTTCTTC. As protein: CASSFTDRVGNEQFF.

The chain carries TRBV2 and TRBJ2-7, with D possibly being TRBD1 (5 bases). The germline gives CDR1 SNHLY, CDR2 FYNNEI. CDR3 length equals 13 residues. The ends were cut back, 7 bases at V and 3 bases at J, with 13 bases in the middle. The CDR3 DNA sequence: TGTGCCAGCATGCGAGACAGAAACTACGAGCAGTACTTC. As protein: CASMRDRNYEQYF.

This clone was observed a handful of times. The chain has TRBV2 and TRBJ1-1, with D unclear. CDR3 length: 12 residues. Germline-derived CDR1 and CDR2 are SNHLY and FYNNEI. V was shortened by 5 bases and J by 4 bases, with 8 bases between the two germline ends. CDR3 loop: CASSYSGTEAFF. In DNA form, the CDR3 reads TGTGCCAGCAGTTACTCAGGCACTGAAGCTTTCTTT.